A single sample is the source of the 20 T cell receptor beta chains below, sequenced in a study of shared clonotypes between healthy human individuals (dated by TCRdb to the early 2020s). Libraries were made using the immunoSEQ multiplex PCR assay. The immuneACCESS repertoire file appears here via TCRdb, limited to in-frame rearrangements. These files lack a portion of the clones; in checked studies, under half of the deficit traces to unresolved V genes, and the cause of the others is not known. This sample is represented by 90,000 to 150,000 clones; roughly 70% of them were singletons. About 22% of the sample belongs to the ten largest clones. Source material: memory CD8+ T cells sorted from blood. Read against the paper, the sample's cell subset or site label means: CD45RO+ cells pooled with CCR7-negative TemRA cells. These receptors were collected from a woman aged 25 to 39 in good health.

CDR3 nucleotide sequence: TGTGCCAGCACCAAAAACACAGCACCGGCCCAAGAGACCCAGTACTTC. Translating it yields CASTKNTAPAQETQYF. The chain recombines TRBV28 with TRBJ2-5, with D unresolved. CDR1 is MDHEN and CDR2 is SYDVKM in the germline V gene. This CDR3 comprises 16 residues. V lost 7 bases, J lost 1 base, and 19 bases lay in between. The full variable domain, with the rest looked up from reference TRBV28 and TRBJ2-5, is DVKVTQSSRYLVKRTGEKVFLECVQDMDHENMFWYRQDPGLGLRLIYFSYDVKMKEKGDIPEGYSVSREKKERFSLILESASTNQTSMYLCASTKNTAPAQETQYFGPGTRLLVL.

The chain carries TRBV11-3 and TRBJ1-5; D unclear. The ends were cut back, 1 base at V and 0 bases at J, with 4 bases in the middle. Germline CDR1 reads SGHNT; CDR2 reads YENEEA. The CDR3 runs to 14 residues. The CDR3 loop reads CASSLVNSNQPQHF. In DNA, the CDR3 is TGTGCCAGCAGCTTAGTCAATAGCAATCAGCCCCAGCATTTT.

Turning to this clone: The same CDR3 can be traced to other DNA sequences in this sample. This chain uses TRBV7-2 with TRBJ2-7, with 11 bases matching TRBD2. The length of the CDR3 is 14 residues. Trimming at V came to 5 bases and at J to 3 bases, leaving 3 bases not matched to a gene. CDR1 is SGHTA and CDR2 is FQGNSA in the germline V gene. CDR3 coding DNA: TGTGCCAGCAGCCTAACTAGCGGGGGCTACGAGCAGTACTTC. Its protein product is CASSLTSGGYEQYF.

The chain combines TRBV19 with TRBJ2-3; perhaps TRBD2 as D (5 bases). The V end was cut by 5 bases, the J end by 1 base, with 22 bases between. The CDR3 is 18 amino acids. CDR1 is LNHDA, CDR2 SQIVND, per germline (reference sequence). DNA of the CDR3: TGTGCCAGTAGTCTCTCGGGGAGTGCAATTTCGGGCACAGATACGCAGTATTTT. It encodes CASSLSGSAISGTDTQYF.

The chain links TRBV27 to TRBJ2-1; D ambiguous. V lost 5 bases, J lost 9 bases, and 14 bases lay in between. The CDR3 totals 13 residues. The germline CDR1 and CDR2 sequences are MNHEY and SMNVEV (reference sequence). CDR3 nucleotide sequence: TGTGCCAGCAGTGGGCGGTCTTACGGTGAGCAGTTCTTC. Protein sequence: CASSGRSYGEQFF.

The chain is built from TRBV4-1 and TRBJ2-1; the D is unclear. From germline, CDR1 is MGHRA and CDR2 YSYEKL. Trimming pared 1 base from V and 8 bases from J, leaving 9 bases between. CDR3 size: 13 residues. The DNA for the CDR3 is TGCGCCAGCAGCCAAGCCGTAGAGTATGAGCAGTTCTTC. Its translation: CASSQAVEYEQFF.

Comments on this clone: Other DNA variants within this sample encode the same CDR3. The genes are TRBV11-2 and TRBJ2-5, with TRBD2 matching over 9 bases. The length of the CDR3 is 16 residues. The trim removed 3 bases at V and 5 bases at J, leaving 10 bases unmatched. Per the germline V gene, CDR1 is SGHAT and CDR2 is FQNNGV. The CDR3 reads CASSFLLAGEEETQYF. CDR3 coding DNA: TGTGCCAGCAGCTTCCTATTAGCGGGAGAAGAGGAGACCCAGTACTTC.

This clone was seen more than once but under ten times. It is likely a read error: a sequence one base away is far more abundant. This CDR3 reads CASSLLRGGVGEQYF. As DNA, the CDR3 is TGTGCCAGCAGTTTATTGCGGGGGGGGGTAGGCGAGCAGTACTTC. The chain carries TRBV28 and TRBJ2-7, with 9 bases matching TRBD2. Trimming removed 1 base from V and 6 bases from J; junction bases left unmatched: 7. CDR3 length: 15 residues. CDR1 MDHEN and CDR2 SYDVKM come from the germline V gene.

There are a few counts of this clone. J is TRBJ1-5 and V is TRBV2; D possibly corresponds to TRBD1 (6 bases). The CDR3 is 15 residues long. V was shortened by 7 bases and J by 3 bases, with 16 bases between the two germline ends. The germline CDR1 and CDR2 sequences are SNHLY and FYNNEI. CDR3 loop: CASTSQGPLNQPQHF. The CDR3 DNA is TGTGCCAGCACCTCCCAGGGGCCCCTCAATCAGCCCCAGCATTTT. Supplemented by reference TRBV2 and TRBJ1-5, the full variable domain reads EPEVTQTPSHQVTQMGQEVILRCVPISNHLYFYWYRQILGQKVEFLVSFYNNEISEKSEIFDDQFSVERPDGSNFTLKIRSTKLEDSAMYFCASTSQGPLNQPQHFGDGTRLSIL.

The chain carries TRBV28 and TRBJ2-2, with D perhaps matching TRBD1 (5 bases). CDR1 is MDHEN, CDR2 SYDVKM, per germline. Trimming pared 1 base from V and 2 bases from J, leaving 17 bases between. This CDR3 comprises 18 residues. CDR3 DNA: TGTGCCAGCAGTTTATATACGGTTAGGGGCCGCAACACCGGGGAGCTGTTTTTT. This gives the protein CASSLYTVRGRNTGELFF.

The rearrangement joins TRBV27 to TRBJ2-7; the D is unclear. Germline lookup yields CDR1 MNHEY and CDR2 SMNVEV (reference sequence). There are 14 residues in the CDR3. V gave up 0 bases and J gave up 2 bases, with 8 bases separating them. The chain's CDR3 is CASSLSSKTYEQYF. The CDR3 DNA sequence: TGTGCCAGCAGTTTATCGTCCAAGACCTACGAGCAGTACTTC.

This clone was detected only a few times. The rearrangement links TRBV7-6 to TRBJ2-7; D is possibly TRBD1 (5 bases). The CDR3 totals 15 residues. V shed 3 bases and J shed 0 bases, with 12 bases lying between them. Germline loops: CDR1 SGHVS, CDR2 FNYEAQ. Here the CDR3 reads CASSLTASSSYEQYF. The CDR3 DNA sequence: TGTGCCAGCAGCTTGACAGCCTCGAGCTCCTACGAGCAGTACTTC.

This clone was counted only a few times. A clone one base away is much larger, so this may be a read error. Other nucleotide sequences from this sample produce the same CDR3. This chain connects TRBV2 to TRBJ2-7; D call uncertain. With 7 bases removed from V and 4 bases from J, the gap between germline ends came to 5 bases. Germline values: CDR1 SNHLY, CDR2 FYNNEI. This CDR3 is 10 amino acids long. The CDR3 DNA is TGTGCCAGCAAGGGTTACGAGCAGTACTTC. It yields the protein CASKGYEQYF.

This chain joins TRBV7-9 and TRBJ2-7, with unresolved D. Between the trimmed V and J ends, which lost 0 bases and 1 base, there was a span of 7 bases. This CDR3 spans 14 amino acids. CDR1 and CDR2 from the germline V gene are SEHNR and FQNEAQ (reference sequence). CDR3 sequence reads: CASSLAGFSYEQYF. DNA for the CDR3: TGTGCCAGCAGCTTAGCAGGGTTTTCCTACGAGCAGTACTTC.

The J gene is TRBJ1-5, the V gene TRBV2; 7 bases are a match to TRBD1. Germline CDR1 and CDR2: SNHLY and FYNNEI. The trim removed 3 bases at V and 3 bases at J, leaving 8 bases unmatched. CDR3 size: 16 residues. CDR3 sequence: CASSEGGGRANQPQHF. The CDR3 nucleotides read TGTGCCAGCAGTGAGGGAGGGGGCAGGGCCAATCAGCCCCAGCATTTT. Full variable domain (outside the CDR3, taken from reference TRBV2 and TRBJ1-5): EPEVTQTPSHQVTQMGQEVILRCVPISNHLYFYWYRQILGQKVEFLVSFYNNEISEKSEIFDDQFSVERPDGSNFTLKIRSTKLEDSAMYFCASSEGGGRANQPQHFGDGTRLSIL.

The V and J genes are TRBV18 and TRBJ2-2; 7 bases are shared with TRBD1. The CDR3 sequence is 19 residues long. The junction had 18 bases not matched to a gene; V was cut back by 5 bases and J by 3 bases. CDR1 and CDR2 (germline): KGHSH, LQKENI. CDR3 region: CASSDIRQGVYWDTGELFF. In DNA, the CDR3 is TGTGCCAGCTCAGATATCCGACAGGGAGTTTATTGGGACACCGGGGAGCTGTTTTTT.

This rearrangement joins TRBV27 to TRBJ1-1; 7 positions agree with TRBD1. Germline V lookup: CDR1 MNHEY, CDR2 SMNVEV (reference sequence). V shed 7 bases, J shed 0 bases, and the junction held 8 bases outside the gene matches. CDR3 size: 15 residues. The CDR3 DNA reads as TGTGCCAGCAACCCTGGAGACAGGGTGAACACTGAAGCTTTCTTT. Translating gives CASNPGDRVNTEAFF.

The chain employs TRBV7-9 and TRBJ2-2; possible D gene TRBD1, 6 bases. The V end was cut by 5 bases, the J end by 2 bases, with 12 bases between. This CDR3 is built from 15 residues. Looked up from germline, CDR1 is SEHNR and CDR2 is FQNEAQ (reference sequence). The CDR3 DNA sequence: TGTGCCAGCAGCCAAGTGACAGGAAACACCGGGGAGCTGTTTTTT. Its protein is CASSQVTGNTGELFF.

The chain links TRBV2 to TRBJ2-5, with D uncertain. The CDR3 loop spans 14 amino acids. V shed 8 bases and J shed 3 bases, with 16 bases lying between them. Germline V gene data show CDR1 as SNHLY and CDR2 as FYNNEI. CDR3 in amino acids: CASRSRRVEETQYF. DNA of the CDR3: TGTGCCAGCCGCAGCCGGAGAGTAGAAGAGACCCAGTACTTC.

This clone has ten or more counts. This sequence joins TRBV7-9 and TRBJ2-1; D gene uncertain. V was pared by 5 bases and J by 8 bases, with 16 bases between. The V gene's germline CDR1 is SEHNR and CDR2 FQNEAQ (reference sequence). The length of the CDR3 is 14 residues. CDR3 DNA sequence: TGTGCCAGCAGCGAAGCTCACGCAGCATATGAGCAGTTCTTC. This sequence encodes CASSEAHAAYEQFF.